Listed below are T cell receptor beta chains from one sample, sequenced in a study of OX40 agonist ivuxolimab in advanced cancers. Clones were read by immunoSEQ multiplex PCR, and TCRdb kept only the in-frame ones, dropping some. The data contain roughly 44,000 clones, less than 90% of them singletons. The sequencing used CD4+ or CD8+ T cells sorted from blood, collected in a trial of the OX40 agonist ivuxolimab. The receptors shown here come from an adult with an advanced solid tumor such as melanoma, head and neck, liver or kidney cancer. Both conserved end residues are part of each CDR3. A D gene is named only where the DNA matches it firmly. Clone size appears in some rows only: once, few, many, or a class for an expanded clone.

CDR3 DNA: TGTGCCAGTAGTCCTAGCGGGAGTTACTACGAGCAGTACTTC
CDR3 protein: CASSPSGSYYEQYF
V gene: TRBV19
clone size: .
D gene: TRBD2
J gene: TRBJ2-7

CDR3 DNA: TGCGCCAGCAGCTGGAGGGCGGAGCAAGAGACCCAGTACTTC
CDR3 protein: CASSWRAEQETQYF
V gene: TRBV5-1
clone size: once
D gene: .
J gene: TRBJ2-5

CDR3 DNA: TGCGCCAGCAGCAGGACCGGGACCGCGAACACTGAAGCTTTCTTT
CDR3 protein: CASSRTGTANTEAFF
V gene: TRBV5-1
clone size: .
D gene: .
J gene: TRBJ1-1

CDR3 DNA: TGTGCCAGCAGGACAAGACTAGCGGGAGCAGAGACCCAGTACTTC
CDR3 protein: CASRTRLAGAETQYF
V gene: TRBV25-1
clone size: .
D gene: TRBD2
J gene: TRBJ2-5

CDR3 DNA: TGTGCCAGTAGTCCCGGGACTAGCACAGATACGCAGTATTTT
CDR3 protein: CASSPGTSTDTQYF
V gene: TRBV19
clone size: few
D gene: .
J gene: TRBJ2-3

CDR3 DNA: TGTGCCAGCAGACTCACAGCGGTCTCTGGAAACACCATATATTTT
CDR3 protein: CASRLTAVSGNTIYF
V gene: TRBV6-5
clone size: .
D gene: .
J gene: TRBJ1-3

CDR3 DNA: TGTGCCAGCAGCCCTCTGAGAGTTGAGGGGGGAAATGAGCAGTTCTTC
CDR3 protein: CASSPLRVEGGNEQFF
V gene: TRBV5-6
clone size: .
D gene: .
J gene: TRBJ2-1

CDR3 DNA: TGTGCCAGCTCAGGATCGGGACTAGCGGTAACAGATGAGCAGTTCTTC
CDR3 protein: CASSGSGLAVTDEQFF
V gene: TRBV18
clone size: .
D gene: TRBD2
J gene: TRBJ2-1

CDR3 DNA: TGTGCCAACAGCCAAAATAGACAGGCCTATGGCTACACCTTC
CDR3 protein: CANSQNRQAYGYTF
V gene: TRBV9
clone size: .
D gene: .
J gene: TRBJ1-2

CDR3 DNA: TGTGCCGCTCGAAGCAGGGTGGGTGGCTACACCTTC
CDR3 protein: CAARSRVGGYTF
V gene: TRBV7-9
clone size: few
D gene: .
J gene: TRBJ1-2

CDR3 DNA: TGTGCCAGCAGACTCGGGACAGGGACACGCGGCTACACCTTC
CDR3 protein: CASRLGTGTRGYTF
V gene: TRBV6-5
clone size: .
D gene: TRBD1
J gene: TRBJ1-2

CDR3 DNA: TGTGCCAGCAGCCTGGACAGGGGTCATGGCTACACCTTC
CDR3 protein: CASSLDRGHGYTF
V gene: TRBV6-1
clone size: .
D gene: TRBD1
J gene: TRBJ1-2

CDR3 DNA: TGTGCCAGCAGCGTAGCTGACGAGTCGAACACTGAAGCTTTCTTT
CDR3 protein: CASSVADESNTEAFF
V gene: TRBV9
clone size: .
D gene: .
J gene: TRBJ1-1

CDR3 DNA: TGTGCCAGCAGCTTAGGTGCGGGAAACTACGAGCAGTACTTC
CDR3 protein: CASSLGAGNYEQYF
V gene: TRBV7-6
clone size: .
D gene: .
J gene: TRBJ2-7

CDR3 DNA: TGTGCCAGCAGCTATGACCAAGAGACCCAGTACTTC
CDR3 protein: CASSYDQETQYF
V gene: TRBV13
clone size: .
D gene: .
J gene: TRBJ2-5

CDR3 DNA: TGTGCCAGCAGTTACTCCATCCGCCGGACTGGTTCACCCCTCCACTTT
CDR3 protein: CASSYSIRRTGSPLHF
V gene: TRBV6-5
clone size: few
D gene: .
J gene: TRBJ1-6

CDR3 DNA: TGTGCCAGCAGTTTGCAGGGACCGTACAATGAGCAGTTCTTC
CDR3 protein: CASSLQGPYNEQFF
V gene: TRBV27
clone size: .
D gene: .
J gene: TRBJ2-1